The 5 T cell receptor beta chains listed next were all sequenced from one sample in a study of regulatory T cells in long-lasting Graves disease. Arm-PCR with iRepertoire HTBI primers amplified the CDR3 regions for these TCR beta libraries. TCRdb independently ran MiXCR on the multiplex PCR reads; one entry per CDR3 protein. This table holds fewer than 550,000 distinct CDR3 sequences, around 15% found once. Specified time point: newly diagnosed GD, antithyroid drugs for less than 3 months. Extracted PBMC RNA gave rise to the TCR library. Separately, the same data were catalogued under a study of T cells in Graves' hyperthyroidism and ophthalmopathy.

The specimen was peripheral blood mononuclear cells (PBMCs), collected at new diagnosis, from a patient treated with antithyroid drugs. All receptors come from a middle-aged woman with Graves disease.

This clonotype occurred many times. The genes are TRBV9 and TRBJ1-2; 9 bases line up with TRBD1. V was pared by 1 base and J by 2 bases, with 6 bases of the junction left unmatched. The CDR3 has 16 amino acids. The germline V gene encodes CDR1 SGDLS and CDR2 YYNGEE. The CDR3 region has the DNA TGTGCCAGCAGCGTATCGATGACAGGGGGGAACTATGGCTACACCTTC. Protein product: CASSVSMTGGNYGYTF.

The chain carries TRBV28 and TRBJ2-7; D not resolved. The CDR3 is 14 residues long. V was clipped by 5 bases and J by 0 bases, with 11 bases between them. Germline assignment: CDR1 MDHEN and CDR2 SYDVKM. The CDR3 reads CASSGWPYSYEQYF. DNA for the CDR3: TGTGCCAGCAGTGGGTGGCCCTACTCCTACGAGCAGTACTTC. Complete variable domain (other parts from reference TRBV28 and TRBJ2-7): DVKVTQSSRYLVKRTGEKVFLECVQDMDHENMFWYRQDPGLGLRLIYFSYDVKMKEKGDIPEGYSVSREKKERFSLILESASTNQTSMYLCASSGWPYSYEQYFGPGTRLTVT.

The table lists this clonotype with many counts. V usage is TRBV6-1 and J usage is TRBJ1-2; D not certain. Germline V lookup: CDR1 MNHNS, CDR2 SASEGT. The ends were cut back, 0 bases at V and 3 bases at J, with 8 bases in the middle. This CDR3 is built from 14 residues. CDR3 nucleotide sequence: TGTGCCAGCAGTGAAGCGGTCTTGGACTATGGCTACACCTTC. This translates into CASSEAVLDYGYTF.

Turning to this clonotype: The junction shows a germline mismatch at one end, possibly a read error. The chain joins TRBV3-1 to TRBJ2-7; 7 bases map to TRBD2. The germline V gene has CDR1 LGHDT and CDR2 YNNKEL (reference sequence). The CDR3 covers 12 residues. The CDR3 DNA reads TGTGCCAGCAGCCAGGGGGACTACGGGCAGTACTTC. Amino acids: CASSQGDYGQYF.

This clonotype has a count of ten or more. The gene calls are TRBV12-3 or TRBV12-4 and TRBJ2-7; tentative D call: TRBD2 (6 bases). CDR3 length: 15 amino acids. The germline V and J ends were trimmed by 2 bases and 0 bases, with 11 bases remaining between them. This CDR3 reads CASSLMGGLSYEQYF. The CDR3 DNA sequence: TGTGCCAGCAGTTTAATGGGGGGACTCTCCTACGAGCAGTACTTC.